The 10 T cell receptor beta chains in this list originate from one sample, sequenced in a study of shared clonotypes between healthy human individuals. Profiling relied on immunoSEQ multiplex PCR, and the TCRdb table lists in-frame clones only, not all of them. Counted here are roughly 2.2 million clones, less than 95% occurring once; the ten biggest clones make up 0.37%. Source material: naive CD4+ T cells from PBMCs. The subset is: CD45RA+ positively selected. These receptors all come from a man between 18 and 29 years old in good health. Some clones in this sample may be carry-over from other donors' samples.

This chain joins TRBV7-2 and TRBJ1-2; 9 bases agree with TRBD1. J lost 8 bases, V lost 5 bases, and 3 bases had no gene match. The CDR3 loop spans 12 amino acids. Germline V gene data show CDR1 as SGHTA and CDR2 as FQGNSA. The CDR3 sequence is CASSEDRGGYTF. The CDR3 bases are TGTGCCAGCAGCGAGGACAGGGGAGGCTACACCTTC.

The CDR3 coding sequence is TGTGCCAGCAGCCTTTTACCCGGCACAGCAGATACGCAGTATTTT. It yields the protein CASSLLPGTADTQYF. The chain uses TRBV7-7 and TRBJ2-3; D is unclear. There are 15 residues in the CDR3. Trimming took off 5 bases at V and 4 bases at J, with 16 bases between the two ends. Germline V gene sequence: CDR1 SSHAT, CDR2 FNYEAQ (reference sequence).

The V call is TRBV27, the J call TRBJ2-2; D is possibly TRBD2 (6 bases). Deletions cut 6 bases from V and 4 bases from J, with 15 bases between. The V gene's germline CDR1 is MNHEY and CDR2 SMNVEV (reference sequence). The CDR3 runs 15 residues. The DNA of the CDR3 is TGTGCCAGCAGGCGGGACCCCCCAGGCACCGGGGAGCTGTTTTTT. Amino acid sequence: CASRRDPPGTGELFF.

J is TRBJ1-5 and V is TRBV14; D remains unclear. Per the germline V gene, CDR1 is SGHDN and CDR2 is FVKESK. This CDR3 comprises 17 residues. V lost 4 bases and J 1 base, leaving 17 bases between the germline ends. Here the CDR3 DNA reads TGTGCCAGCAGCCCCAAGGCCCCGGAAGGAAGCAATCAGCCCCAGCATTTT. Translated: CASSPKAPEGSNQPQHF.

The chain links TRBV7-3 to TRBJ2-6, with a weak D call TRBD1 (6 bases). From germline, CDR1 is SGHTA and CDR2 FQGTGA. The CDR3 extends over 15 amino acids. V shed 5 bases and J shed 2 bases, with 10 bases lying between them. The CDR3 protein is CASSQGSPGANVLTF. The CDR3 nucleotides are TGTGCCAGCAGCCAGGGGAGCCCTGGGGCCAACGTCCTGACTTTC.

J is TRBJ1-1 and V is TRBV20-1; D is perhaps TRBD1 (5 bases). The CDR3 consists of 11 residues. Germline-derived CDR1 and CDR2 are DFQATT and SNEGSKA (reference sequence). Deletions cut 0 bases from V and 10 bases from J, with 9 bases between. The DNA of the CDR3 is TGCAGTGCTAGAGATCTAGGGGCAGCTTTCTTT. It translates to CSARDLGAAFF.

V gene TRBV2 combines with J gene TRBJ1-3; D may be TRBD1 (5 bases). This CDR3 region has 17 residues. V was clipped by 2 bases and J by 1 base, with 15 bases between them. The germline gives CDR1 SNHLY, CDR2 FYNNEI. CDR3 protein: CASSESVGEASGNTIYF. CDR3 nucleotide sequence: TGTGCCAGCAGTGAATCGGTAGGGGAGGCTTCTGGAAACACCATATATTTT.

This rearrangement joins TRBV10-3 to TRBJ2-5; perhaps TRBD1 as D (6 bases). The last part of the DNA fits TRBJ2-7 better; the J call may be wrong. The CDR3 runs 13 residues. Germline lookup yields CDR1 ENHRY and CDR2 SYGVKD. In DNA, the CDR3 is TGTGCCATCAGCGACAGGACCGACTACGAGCAGTACTTC. Translation gives CAISDRTDYEQYF.

The chain links TRBV7-2 to TRBJ2-7; 8 bases are a match to TRBD2. CDR1 and CDR2 (germline): SGHTA, FQGNSA. With 5 bases clipped from V and 6 bases from J, the junction kept 12 bases outside the gene matches. There are 15 residues in the CDR3. The CDR3 sequence: CASSPEGLAGSEQYF. The CDR3 DNA sequence: TGTGCCAGCAGCCCAGAAGGGCTAGCGGGTTCCGAGCAGTACTTC.

This sequence joins TRBV14 and TRBJ2-7; a weak D match, TRBD1 (5 bases). CDR1 and CDR2 (germline): SGHDN, FVKESK. V lost 4 bases to trimming and J lost 3 bases, with 19 bases between them. The CDR3 is 16 amino acids. The CDR3 nucleotides are TGTGCCAGCAGCCCCCCTGGGGCGAACCTCTTCTACGAGCAGTACTTC. This encodes CASSPPGANLFYEQYF.